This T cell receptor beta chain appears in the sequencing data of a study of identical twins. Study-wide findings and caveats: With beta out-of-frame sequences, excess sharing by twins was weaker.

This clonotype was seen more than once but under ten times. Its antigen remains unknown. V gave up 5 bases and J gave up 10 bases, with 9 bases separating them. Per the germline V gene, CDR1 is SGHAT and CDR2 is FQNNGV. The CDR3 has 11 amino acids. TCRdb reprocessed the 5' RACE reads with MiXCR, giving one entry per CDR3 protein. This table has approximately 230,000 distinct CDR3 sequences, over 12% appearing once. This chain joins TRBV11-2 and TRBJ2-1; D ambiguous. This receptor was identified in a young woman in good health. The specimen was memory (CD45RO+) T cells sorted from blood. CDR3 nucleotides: TGTGCCAGCAGCCCCCAGGCGGAGCAGTTCTTC. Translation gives CASSPQAEQFF.